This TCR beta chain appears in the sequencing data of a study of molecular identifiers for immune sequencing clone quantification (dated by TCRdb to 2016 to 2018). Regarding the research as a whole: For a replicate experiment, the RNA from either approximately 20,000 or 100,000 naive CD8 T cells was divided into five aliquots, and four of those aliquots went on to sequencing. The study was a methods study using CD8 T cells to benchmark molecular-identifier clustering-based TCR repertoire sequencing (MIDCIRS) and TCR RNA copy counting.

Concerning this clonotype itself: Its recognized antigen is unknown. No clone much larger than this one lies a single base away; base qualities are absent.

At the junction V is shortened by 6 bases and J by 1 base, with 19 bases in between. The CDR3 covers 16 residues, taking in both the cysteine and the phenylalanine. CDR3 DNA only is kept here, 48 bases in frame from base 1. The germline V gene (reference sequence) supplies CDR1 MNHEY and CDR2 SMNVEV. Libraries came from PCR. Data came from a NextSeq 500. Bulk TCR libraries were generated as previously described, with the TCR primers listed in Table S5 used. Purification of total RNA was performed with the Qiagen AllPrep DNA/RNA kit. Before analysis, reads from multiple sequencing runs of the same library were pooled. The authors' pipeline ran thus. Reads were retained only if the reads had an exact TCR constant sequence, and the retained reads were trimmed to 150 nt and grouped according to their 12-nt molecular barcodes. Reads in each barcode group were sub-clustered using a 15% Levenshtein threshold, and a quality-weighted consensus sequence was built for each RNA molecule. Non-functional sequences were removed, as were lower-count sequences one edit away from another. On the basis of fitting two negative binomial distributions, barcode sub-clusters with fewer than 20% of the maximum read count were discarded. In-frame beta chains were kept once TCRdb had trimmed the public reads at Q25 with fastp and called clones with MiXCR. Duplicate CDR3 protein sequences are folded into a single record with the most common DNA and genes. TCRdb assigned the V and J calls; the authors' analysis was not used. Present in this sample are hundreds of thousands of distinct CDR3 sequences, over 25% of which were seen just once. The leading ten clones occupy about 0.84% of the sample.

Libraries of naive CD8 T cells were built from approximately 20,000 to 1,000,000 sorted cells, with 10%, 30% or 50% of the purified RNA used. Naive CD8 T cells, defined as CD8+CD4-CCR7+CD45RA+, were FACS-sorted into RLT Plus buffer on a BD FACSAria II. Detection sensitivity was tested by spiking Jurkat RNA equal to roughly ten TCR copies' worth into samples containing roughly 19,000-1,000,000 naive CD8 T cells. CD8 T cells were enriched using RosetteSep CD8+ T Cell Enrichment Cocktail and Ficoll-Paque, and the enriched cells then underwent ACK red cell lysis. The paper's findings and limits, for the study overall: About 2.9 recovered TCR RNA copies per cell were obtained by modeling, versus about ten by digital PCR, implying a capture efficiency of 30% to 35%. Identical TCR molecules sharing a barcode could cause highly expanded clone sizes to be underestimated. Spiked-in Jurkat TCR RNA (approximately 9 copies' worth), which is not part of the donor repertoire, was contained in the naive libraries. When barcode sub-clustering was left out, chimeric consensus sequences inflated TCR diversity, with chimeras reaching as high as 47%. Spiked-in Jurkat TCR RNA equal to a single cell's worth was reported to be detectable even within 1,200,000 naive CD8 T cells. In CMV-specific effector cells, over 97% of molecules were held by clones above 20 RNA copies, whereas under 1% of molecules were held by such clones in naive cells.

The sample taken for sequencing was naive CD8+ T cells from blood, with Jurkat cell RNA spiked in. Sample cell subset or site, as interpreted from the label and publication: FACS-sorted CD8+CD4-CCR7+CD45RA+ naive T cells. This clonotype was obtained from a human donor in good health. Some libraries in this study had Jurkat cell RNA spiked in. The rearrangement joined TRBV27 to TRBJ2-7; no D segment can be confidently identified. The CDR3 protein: CASSFVAGVSSYEQYF. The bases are TGTGCCAGCAGCTTCGTAGCTGGCGTTTCATCCTACGAGCAGTACTTC.